A selection of T cell receptor beta chains follows, all from one sample in a study of cytomegalovirus exposure and HLA in healthy donors. Repertoires were generated with immunoSEQ multiplex PCR, while TCRdb's copy carries only in-frame clones and drops some. The sample includes tens of thousands of clones, more than 90% seen only once; the top ten take approximately 1.1%. The specimen sequenced was PBMCs. The receptors were gathered from a young man in good health and CMV-seronegative. The CDR3 runs from the conserved cysteine through the conserved F or W. Each record gives: V gene, D gene, J gene, CDR3 protein, CDR3 DNA. A D gene is named only where the DNA matches it firmly.

v_gene: TRBV29-1; d_gene: TRBD2; j_gene: TRBJ2-7; CDR3aa: CSVDKGGSRYEQYF; CDR3nt: TGCAGCGTTGATAAGGGCGGGAGTAGATACGAGCAGTACTTC
v_gene: TRBV6-6; d_gene: TRBD1; j_gene: TRBJ1-4; CDR3aa: CASSNPQGAELFF; CDR3nt: TGTGCCAGCAGTAACCCCCAGGGGGCCGAACTGTTTTTT
v_gene: TRBV6-1; d_gene: TRBD1; j_gene: TRBJ1-1; CDR3aa: CASSESGTGVSEAFF; CDR3nt: TGTGCCAGCAGTGAATCTGGGACAGGGGTTTCTGAAGCTTTCTTT
v_gene: TRBV7-3; d_gene: .; j_gene: TRBJ2-1; CDR3aa: CASSSTGNEQFF; CDR3nt: TGTGCCAGCAGCTCGACAGGTAACGAGCAGTTCTTC
v_gene: TRBV11-1; d_gene: .; j_gene: TRBJ2-3; CDR3aa: CASSFDSITDTQYF; CDR3nt: TGTGCCAGCAGCTTCGACAGTATCACAGATACGCAGTATTTT
v_gene: TRBV28; d_gene: .; j_gene: TRBJ2-5; CDR3aa: CASSFLRTGKQETQYF; CDR3nt: TGTGCCAGCAGTTTCCTCCGAACAGGGAAACAAGAGACCCAGTACTTC
v_gene: TRBV27; d_gene: TRBD1; j_gene: TRBJ1-2; CDR3aa: CASSRRTGFDYGYTF; CDR3nt: TGTGCCAGCAGTCGCAGGACAGGGTTCGACTATGGCTACACCTTC
v_gene: TRBV7-9; d_gene: .; j_gene: TRBJ1-1; CDR3aa: CASRQNEGGNTEAFF; CDR3nt: TGTGCCAGCAGACAGAATGAGGGAGGGAACACTGAAGCTTTCTTT
v_gene: TRBV9; d_gene: .; j_gene: TRBJ2-3; CDR3aa: CASSVDWGVDTQYF; CDR3nt: TGTGCCAGCAGCGTAGATTGGGGGGTCGATACGCAGTATTTT
v_gene: TRBV11-2; d_gene: TRBD2; j_gene: TRBJ2-4; CDR3aa: CASSPGGGFVKNIQYF; CDR3nt: TGTGCCAGCAGCCCCGGGGGGGGTTTCGTCAAAAACATTCAGTACTTC
v_gene: TRBV5-1; d_gene: TRBD2; j_gene: TRBJ2-1; CDR3aa: CASSLAGSAGVINEQFF; CDR3nt: TGCGCCAGCAGCTTGGCAGGGAGTGCGGGAGTAATCAATGAGCAGTTCTTC
v_gene: TRBV7-9; d_gene: .; j_gene: TRBJ2-5; CDR3aa: CASSVQVPETQYF; CDR3nt: TGTGCCAGCAGCGTACAGGTTCCGGAGACCCAGTACTTC